Presented here are 14 T cell receptor beta chains from one specimen sequenced in a study of blood T cell repertoires in COVID-19. Libraries were prepared by immunoSEQ multiplex PCR; TCRdb keeps only in-frame clonotypes and omits some of them. Of approximately 120,000 clones listed, over 70% are singletons. The material sequenced was peripheral blood. The receptors stem from a man at least 80 years old with active or convalescent COVID-19.

This rearrangement joins TRBV28 to TRBJ2-2, with D possibly matching TRBD1 (6 bases). The germline CDR1 and CDR2 sequences are MDHEN and SYDVKM. V lost 6 bases to trimming and J lost 7 bases, with 18 bases between them. The CDR3 totals 15 residues. The DNA of the CDR3 is TGTGCCAGCAGCCCCTCCGGGACACGGGGCGGGGAGCTGTTTTTT. Protein product: CASSPSGTRGGELFF.

This rearrangement joins TRBV7-8 to TRBJ1-1; D call uncertain. The V gene's germline CDR1 is SGHVS and CDR2 FQNEAQ. The CDR3 length is 13 residues. V was cut by 6 bases and J by 1 base, with 9 bases left in between. The CDR3: CASRQTQNTEAFF. The CDR3 DNA reads TGTGCCAGCAGACAAACACAGAACACTGAAGCTTTCTTT. Variable domain in full (rest from reference TRBV7-8 and TRBJ1-1): GAGVSQSPRYKVAKRGQDVALRCDPISGHVSLFWYQQALGQGPEFLTYFQNEAQLDKSGLPSDRFFAERPEGSVSTLKIQRTQQEDSAVYLCASRQTQNTEAFFGQGTRLTVV.

The chain couples TRBV18 to TRBJ1-1, with a possible D match to TRBD1 (5 bases). CDR3 size: 15 residues. Germline loops: CDR1 KGHSH, CDR2 LQKENI. V dropped 2 bases and J dropped 5 bases, with 15 bases sitting between them. The CDR3 coding sequence is TGTGCCAGCTCACCATGGGGCAGTGGCGATACTGAAGCTTTCTTT. This translates into CASSPWGSGDTEAFF. The entire variable domain, with the rest obtained from reference TRBV18 and TRBJ1-1, is as follows: NAGVMQNPRHLVRRRGQEARLRCSPMKGHSHVYWYRQLPEEGLKFMVYLQKENIIDESGMPKERFSAEFPKEGPSILRIQQVVRGDSAAYFCASSPWGSGDTEAFFGQGTRLTVV.

The chain is built from TRBV11-3 and TRBJ2-1; 9 bases are shared with TRBD2. Per germline, CDR1 SGHNT and CDR2 YENEEA. The CDR3 covers 13 residues. Trimming took 0 bases from V and 15 from J; bases not matched to a gene: 6. The CDR3 protein is CASSLEGSGGLFF. The CDR3 DNA reads TGTGCCAGCAGCTTAGAGGGTAGCGGGGGCCTGTTCTTC.

The chain recombines TRBV10-3 with TRBJ2-2, with D hard to call. This CDR3 contains 13 residues. The germline V gene has CDR1 ENHRY and CDR2 SYGVKD. V was pared by 7 bases and J by 4 bases, with 10 bases between. CDR3 sequence: CAITGTTTGELFF. The CDR3 nucleotides read TGTGCCATCACAGGTACAACCACCGGGGAGCTGTTTTTT.

The chain has TRBV11-2 and TRBJ1-1; weak D call: TRBD1 (5 bases). This CDR3 contains 15 residues. Germline values: CDR1 SGHAT, CDR2 FQNNGV. The V end lost 1 base, the J end lost 6 bases, and 15 bases lay between the germline ends. DNA of the CDR3: TGTGCCAGCAGCTTAGGGTCGGGGGTCAGGGCTGAAGCTTTCTTT. Translating it yields CASSLGSGVRAEAFF.

The chain couples TRBV7-6 to TRBJ1-3; D possibly corresponds to TRBD1 (5 bases). The length of the CDR3 is 16 residues. Germline assignment: CDR1 SGHVS and CDR2 FNYEAQ. V was cut by 1 base and J by 0 bases, with 10 bases left in between. CDR3 loop: CASSLVGASSGNTIYF. DNA of the CDR3: TGTGCCAGCAGCTTAGTTGGGGCCAGCTCTGGAAACACCATATATTTT.

The genes are TRBV30 and TRBJ1-6; 10 bases fit TRBD1. The CDR3 totals 14 residues. Germline CDR1 and CDR2: GTSNPN and SVGIG (reference sequence). J was trimmed by 9 bases and V by 2 bases; bases with no gene match: 4. CDR3 residues: CAWSSGQGISPLHF. The CDR3 DNA reads TGTGCCTGGAGTTCGGGACAGGGGATTTCACCCCTCCACTTT.

The V call is TRBV9, the J call TRBJ2-1; TRBD2 might be the D (5 bases). The CDR3 covers 14 residues. The V gene lost 0 bases and the J gene lost 4 bases, with 8 bases spanning the gap. Germline values: CDR1 SGDLS, CDR2 YYNGEE. CDR3 loop: CASSVAGNYNEQFF. The CDR3 DNA follows: TGTGCCAGCAGCGTAGCGGGGAATTACAATGAGCAGTTCTTC.

This clone was seen more than once but under ten times. The V gene is TRBV12-3 or TRBV12-4, the J gene TRBJ1-2; 7 bases agree with TRBD1. The CDR3 consists of 13 residues. Trimming at V came to 4 bases and at J to 5 bases, leaving 4 bases not matched to a gene. This CDR3 reads CASSSGTVYGYTF. The CDR3 DNA reads TGTGCCAGCAGTTCAGGGACAGTTTATGGCTACACCTTC.

This clone was detected once. The chain joins TRBV9 to TRBJ2-2, with D perhaps matching TRBD2 (5 bases). The V end lost 3 bases, the J end lost 4 bases, and 19 bases lay between the germline ends. Germline V CDR1 and CDR2: SGDLS, YYNGEE. The CDR3 consists of 17 residues. In DNA, the CDR3 is TGTGCCAGCAGCGGGGGTAGTTCAAGGGCGGGCACCGGGGAGCTGTTTTTT. Translation: CASSGGSSRAGTGELFF.

V is TRBV10-3 and J is TRBJ2-1; 9 bases line up with TRBD1. Germline assignment: CDR1 ENHRY and CDR2 SYGVKD. With 4 bases clipped from V and 9 bases from J, the junction kept 10 bases outside the gene matches. This CDR3 is built from 15 residues. The DNA of the CDR3 is TGTGCCATCAGTGGGACAGGGGCCGCACGGGGTGAGCAGTTCTTC. Protein product: CAISGTGAARGEQFF.

This clone appeared once. This sequence joins TRBV24-1 and TRBJ2-7, with 8 bases matching TRBD1. Germline V CDR1 and CDR2: KGHDR, SFDVKD. The CDR3 consists of 14 residues. The ends lost 2 bases at V and 2 bases at J; junction bases unmatched: 1. In nucleotides, the CDR3 is TGTGCCACCAGTGATTCAGGGGGCGCCTACGAGCAGTACTTC. Its protein is CATSDSGGAYEQYF.

This CDR3 reads CASSPDGLSNQPQHF. DNA of the CDR3: TGTGCCAGCTCACCCGATGGGCTGTCCAATCAGCCCCAGCATTTT. The chain employs TRBV18 and TRBJ1-5; D gene unclear. Trimming took 3 bases from V and 3 from J, leaving 12 bases between them. The CDR3 covers 15 residues. In germline, CDR1 is KGHSH, CDR2 LQKENI.